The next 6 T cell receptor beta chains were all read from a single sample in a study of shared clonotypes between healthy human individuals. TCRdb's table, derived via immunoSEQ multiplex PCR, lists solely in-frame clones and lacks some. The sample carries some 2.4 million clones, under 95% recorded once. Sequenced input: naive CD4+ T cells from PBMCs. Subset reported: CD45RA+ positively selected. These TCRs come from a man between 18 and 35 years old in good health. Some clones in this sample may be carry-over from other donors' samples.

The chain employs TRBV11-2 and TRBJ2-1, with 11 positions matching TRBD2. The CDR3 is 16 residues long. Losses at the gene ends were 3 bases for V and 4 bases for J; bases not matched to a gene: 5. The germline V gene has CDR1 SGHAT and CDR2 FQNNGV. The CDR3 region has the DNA TGTGCCAGCAGCTTCCTGACTAGCGGGACGTACAATGAGCAGTTCTTC. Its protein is CASSFLTSGTYNEQFF.

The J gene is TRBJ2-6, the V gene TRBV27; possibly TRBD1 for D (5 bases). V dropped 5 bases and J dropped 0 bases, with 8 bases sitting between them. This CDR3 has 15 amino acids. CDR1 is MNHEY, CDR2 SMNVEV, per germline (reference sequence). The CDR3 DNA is TGTGCCAGCAGTCTAGACAGCTCTGGGGCCAACGTCCTGACTTTC. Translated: CASSLDSSGANVLTF.

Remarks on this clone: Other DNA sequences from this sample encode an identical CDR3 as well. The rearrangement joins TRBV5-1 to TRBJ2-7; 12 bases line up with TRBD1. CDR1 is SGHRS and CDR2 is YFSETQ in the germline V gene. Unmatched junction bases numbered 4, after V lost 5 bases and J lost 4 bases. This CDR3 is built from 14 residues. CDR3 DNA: TGCGCCAGCAGGGGACAGGGGGCCTCGTACGAGCAGTACTTC. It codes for CASRGQGASYEQYF. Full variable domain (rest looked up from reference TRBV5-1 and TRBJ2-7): KAGVTQTPRYLIKTRGQQVTLSCSPISGHRSVSWYQQTPGQGLQFLFEYFSETQRNKGNFPGRFSGRQFSNSRSEMNVSTLELGDSALYLCASRGQGASYEQYFGPGTRLTVT.

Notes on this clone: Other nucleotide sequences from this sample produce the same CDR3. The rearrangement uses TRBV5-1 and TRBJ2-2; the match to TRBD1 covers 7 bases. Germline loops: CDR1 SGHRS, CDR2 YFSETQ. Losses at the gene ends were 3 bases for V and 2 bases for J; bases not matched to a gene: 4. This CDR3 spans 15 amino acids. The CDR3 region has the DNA TGCGCCAGCAGCTCAGGGACAGTTAACACCGGGGAGCTGTTTTTT. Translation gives CASSSGTVNTGELFF.

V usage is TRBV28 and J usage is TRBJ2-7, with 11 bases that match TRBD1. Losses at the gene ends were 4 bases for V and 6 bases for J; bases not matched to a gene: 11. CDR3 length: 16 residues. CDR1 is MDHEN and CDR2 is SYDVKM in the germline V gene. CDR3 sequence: CASSSPGTGGSLEQYF. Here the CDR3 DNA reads TGTGCCAGCAGTTCCCCCGGGACAGGGGGTTCGCTCGAGCAGTACTTC.

CDR3 in DNA: TGTGCCAGCAGCCTCTACAGGGATGGGAACACCATATATTTT. Translation: CASSLYRDGNTIYF. The chain couples TRBV11-2 to TRBJ1-3, with D possibly TRBD1 on 6 matching bases. Trimming removed 5 bases at V and 7 bases at J, with 15 bases between. This CDR3 spans 14 amino acids. Germline CDR1 reads SGHAT; CDR2 reads FQNNGV.